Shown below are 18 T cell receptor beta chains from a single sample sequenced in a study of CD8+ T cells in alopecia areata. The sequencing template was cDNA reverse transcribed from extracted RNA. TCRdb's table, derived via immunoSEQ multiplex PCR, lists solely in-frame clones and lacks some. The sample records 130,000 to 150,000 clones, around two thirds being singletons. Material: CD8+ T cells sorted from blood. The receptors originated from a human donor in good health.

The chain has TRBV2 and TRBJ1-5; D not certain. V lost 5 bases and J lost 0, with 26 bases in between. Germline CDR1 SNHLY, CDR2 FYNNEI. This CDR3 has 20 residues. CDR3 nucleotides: TGTGCCAGCAGTTCCAAGTCCGGCCCCCATGGGGATTATAGCAATCAGCCCCAGCATTTT. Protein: CASSSKSGPHGDYSNQPQHF. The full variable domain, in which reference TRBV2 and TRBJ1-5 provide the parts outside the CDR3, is EPEVTQTPSHQVTQMGQEVILRCVPISNHLYFYWYRQILGQKVEFLVSFYNNEISEKSEIFDDQFSVERPDGSNFTLKIRSTKLEDSAMYFCASSSKSGPHGDYSNQPQHFGDGTRLSIL.

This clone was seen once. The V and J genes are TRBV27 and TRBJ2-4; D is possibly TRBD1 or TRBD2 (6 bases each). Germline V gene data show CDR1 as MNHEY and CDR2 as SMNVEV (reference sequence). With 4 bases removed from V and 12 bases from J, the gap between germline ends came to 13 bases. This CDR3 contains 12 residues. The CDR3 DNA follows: TGTGCCAGCAGTTCACCGGGGGCGGGTCAGTACTTC. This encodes CASSSPGAGQYF.

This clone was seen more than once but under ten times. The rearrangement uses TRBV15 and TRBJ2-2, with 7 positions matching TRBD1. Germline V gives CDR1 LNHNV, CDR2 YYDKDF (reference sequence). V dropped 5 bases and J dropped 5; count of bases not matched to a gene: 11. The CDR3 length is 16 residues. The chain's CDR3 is CATSGRDSLRTGELFF. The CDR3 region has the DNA TGTGCCACCAGCGGCCGGGACAGCTTACGGACCGGGGAGCTGTTTTTT.

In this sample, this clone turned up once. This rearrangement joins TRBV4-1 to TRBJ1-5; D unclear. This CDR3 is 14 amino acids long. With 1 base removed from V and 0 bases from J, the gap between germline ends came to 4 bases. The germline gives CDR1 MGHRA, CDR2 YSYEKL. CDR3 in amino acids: CASSQGYSNQPQHF. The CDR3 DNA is TGCGCCAGCAGCCAAGGGTATAGCAATCAGCCCCAGCATTTT.

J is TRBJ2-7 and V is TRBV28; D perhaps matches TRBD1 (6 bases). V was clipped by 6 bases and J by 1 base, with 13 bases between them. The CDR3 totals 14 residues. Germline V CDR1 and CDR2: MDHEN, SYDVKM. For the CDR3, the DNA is TGTGCCAGCAGGGCGTTCGGACAGTCCTACGAGCAGTACTTC. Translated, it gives CASRAFGQSYEQYF.

The CDR3 reads CATSSRTPYEQYF. Here the CDR3 DNA reads TGTGCCACCAGCAGCAGAACCCCCTACGAGCAGTACTTC. V and J are TRBV15 and TRBJ2-7; no clear D. CDR1 is LNHNV and CDR2 is YYDKDF in the germline V gene (reference sequence). The CDR3 consists of 13 residues. V gave up 3 bases and J gave up 2 bases, with 8 bases separating them.

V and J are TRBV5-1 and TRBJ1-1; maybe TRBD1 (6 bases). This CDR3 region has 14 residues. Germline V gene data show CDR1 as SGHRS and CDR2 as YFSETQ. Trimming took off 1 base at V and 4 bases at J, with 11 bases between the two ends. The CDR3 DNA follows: TGCGCCAGCAGCTTGTCACAGGGTGCCACTGAAGCTTTCTTT. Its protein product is CASSLSQGATEAFF.

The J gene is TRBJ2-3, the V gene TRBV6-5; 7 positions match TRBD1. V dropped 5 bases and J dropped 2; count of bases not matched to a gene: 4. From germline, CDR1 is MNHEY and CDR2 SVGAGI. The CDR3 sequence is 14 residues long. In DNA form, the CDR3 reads TGTGCCAGCAGTCCGGGACAGATCACAGATACGCAGTATTTT. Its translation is CASSPGQITDTQYF.

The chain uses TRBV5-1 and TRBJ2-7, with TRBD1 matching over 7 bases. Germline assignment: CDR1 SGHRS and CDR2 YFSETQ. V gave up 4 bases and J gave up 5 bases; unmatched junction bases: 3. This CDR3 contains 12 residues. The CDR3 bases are TGCGCCAGCAGCCGCACAGGGGACGAGCAGTACTTC. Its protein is CASSRTGDEQYF.

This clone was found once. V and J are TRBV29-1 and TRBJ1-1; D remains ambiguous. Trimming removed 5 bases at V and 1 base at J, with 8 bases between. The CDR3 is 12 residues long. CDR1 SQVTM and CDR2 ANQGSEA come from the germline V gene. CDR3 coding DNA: TGCAGCGTTCAAAAAGAGAACACTGAAGCTTTCTTT. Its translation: CSVQKENTEAFF.

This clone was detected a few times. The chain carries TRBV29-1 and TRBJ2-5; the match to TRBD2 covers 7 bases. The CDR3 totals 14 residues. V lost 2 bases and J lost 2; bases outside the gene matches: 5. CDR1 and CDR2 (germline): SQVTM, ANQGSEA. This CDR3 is CSVESGRGQETQYF. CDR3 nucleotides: TGCAGCGTTGAATCGGGGAGGGGTCAAGAGACCCAGTACTTC.

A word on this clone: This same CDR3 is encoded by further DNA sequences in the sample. The CDR3 is CASSLSSGELFF. The CDR3, as DNA: TGTGCCAGCAGTTTATCGTCCGGGGAGCTGTTTTTT. The rearrangement uses TRBV27 and TRBJ2-2, with D uncertain. This CDR3 is built from 12 residues. V lost 0 bases, J lost 6 bases, and 2 bases lay in between. Germline values: CDR1 MNHEY, CDR2 SMNVEV (reference sequence).

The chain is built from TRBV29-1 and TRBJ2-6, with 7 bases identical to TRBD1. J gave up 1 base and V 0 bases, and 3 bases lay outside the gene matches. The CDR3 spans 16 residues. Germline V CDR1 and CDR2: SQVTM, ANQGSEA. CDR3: CSVEDRTGSGANVLTF. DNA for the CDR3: TGCAGCGTTGAAGATAGGACAGGTTCTGGGGCCAACGTCCTGACTTTC. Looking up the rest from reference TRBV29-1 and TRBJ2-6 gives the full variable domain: SAVISQKPSRDICQRGTSLTIQCQVDSQVTMMFWYRQQPGQSLTLIATANQGSEATYESGFVIDKFPISRPNLTFSTLTVSNMSPEDSSIYLCSVEDRTGSGANVLTFGAGSRLTVL.

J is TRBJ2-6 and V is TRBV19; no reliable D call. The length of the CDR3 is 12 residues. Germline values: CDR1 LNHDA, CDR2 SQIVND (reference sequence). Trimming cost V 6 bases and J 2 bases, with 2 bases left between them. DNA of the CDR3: TGTGCCAGTAGACCTGGGGCCAACGTCCTGACTTTC. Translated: CASRPGANVLTF.

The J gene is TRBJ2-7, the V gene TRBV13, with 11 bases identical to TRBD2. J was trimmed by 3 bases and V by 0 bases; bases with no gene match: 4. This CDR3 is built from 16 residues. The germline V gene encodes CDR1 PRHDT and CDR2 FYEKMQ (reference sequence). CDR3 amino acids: CASSLGGTSGYYEQYF. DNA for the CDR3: TGTGCCAGCAGCTTAGGCGGGACTAGCGGCTACTACGAGCAGTACTTC. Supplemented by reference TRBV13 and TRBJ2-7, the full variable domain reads AAGVIQSPRHLIKEKRETATLKCYPIPRHDTVYWYQQGPGQDPQFLISFYEKMQSDKGSIPDRFSAQQFSDYHSELNMSSLELGDSALYFCASSLGGTSGYYEQYFGPGTRLTVT.

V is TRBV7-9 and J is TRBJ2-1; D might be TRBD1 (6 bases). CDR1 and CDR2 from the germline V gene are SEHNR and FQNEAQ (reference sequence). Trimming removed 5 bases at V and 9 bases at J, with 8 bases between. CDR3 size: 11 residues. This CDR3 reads CASSVGAEQFF. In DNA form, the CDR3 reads TGTGCCAGCAGCGTGGGGGCTGAGCAGTTCTTC.

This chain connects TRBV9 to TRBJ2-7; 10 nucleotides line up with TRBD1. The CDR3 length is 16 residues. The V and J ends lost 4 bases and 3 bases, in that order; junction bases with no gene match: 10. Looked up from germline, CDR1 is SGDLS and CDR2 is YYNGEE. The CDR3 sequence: CASSQGSGTGDYEQYF. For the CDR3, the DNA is TGTGCCAGCAGCCAAGGATCCGGGACAGGGGACTACGAGCAGTACTTC.

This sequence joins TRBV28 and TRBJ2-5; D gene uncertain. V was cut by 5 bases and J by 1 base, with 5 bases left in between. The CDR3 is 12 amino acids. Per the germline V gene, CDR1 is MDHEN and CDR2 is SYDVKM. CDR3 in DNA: TGTGCCAGCAGTACCTTCCAAGAGACCCAGTACTTC. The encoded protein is CASSTFQETQYF. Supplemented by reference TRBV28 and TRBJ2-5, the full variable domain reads DVKVTQSSRYLVKRTGEKVFLECVQDMDHENMFWYRQDPGLGLRLIYFSYDVKMKEKGDIPEGYSVSREKKERFSLILESASTNQTSMYLCASSTFQETQYFGPGTRLLVL.